The next 17 T cell receptor beta chains were all read from a single sample in a study of blood T cells in healthy people across ages. Alongside a J-beta primer mix, a sample-barcoded 5' primer served in a second PCR lasting about 7 to 11 cycles. Using its own MiXCR run on the 5' RACE reads, TCRdb lists one record per CDR3 protein. The data show around 1,000,000 distinct CDR3 sequences, about 23% seen once. These sequences were also reported in another study, on T cells of mothers and their children.

Material: blood. These receptors originate from a girl aged 2-9 years in good health.

The V call is TRBV12-3 or TRBV12-4, the J call TRBJ2-6; D not resolved. CDR3 length: 15 residues. Trimming removed 4 bases from V and 1 base from J, with 8 bases in between. DNA for the CDR3: TGTGCCAGCAGTTCCCTGGTTTCTGGGGCCAACGTCCTGACTTTC. This sequence encodes CASSSLVSGANVLTF.

The chain couples TRBV7-9 to TRBJ2-4; no reliable D call. V lost 5 bases, J lost 9 bases, and 11 bases lay in between. This CDR3 spans 12 amino acids. The V gene's germline CDR1 is SEHNR and CDR2 FQNEAQ (reference sequence). DNA of the CDR3: TGTGCCAGCAGCCAGCGCGGTGGCATTCAGTACTTC. Its protein is CASSQRGGIQYF.

This clonotype was seen only a few times. This sequence joins TRBV7-9 and TRBJ2-1; D might be TRBD2 (6 bases). The CDR3 sequence is 16 residues long. The germline V and J ends were trimmed by 5 bases and 1 base, with 15 bases remaining between them. Germline values: CDR1 SEHNR, CDR2 FQNEAQ (reference sequence). The chain's CDR3 is CASSASTGRSYNEQFF. CDR3 bases: TGTGCCAGCAGCGCATCCACCGGGAGATCCTACAATGAGCAGTTCTTC.

The chain recombines TRBV4-2 with TRBJ2-4; a possible D gene is TRBD2 (7 bases). The V end lost 0 bases, the J end lost 8 bases, and 11 bases lay between the germline ends. Germline V gives CDR1 LGHNA, CDR2 YNFKEQ. The CDR3 loop spans 14 amino acids. CDR3 residues: CASSQDLGGDIQYF. As DNA, the CDR3 is TGTGCCAGCAGCCAAGATCTAGGGGGGGACATTCAGTACTTC.

In this sample, this clonotype turned up a few times. V and J are TRBV14 and TRBJ1-6; perhaps TRBD1 as D (5 bases). Trimming removed 4 bases from V and 0 bases from J, with 19 bases in between. Germline lookup yields CDR1 SGHDN and CDR2 FVKESK. The CDR3 runs 19 residues. Written as DNA, the CDR3 is TGTGCCAGCAGCCCGGGACTCGGAAAGGTCGGCTCCTATAATTCACCCCTCCACTTT. Its translation: CASSPGLGKVGSYNSPLHF.

The chain links TRBV20-1 to TRBJ2-2, with 8 bases matching TRBD2. Germline V gene sequence: CDR1 DFQATT, CDR2 SNEGSKA (reference sequence). Germline trimming cut 3 bases from V and 4 bases from J; bases unmatched to any gene: 1. There are 13 residues in the CDR3. The CDR3, as DNA: TGCAGTGCTAGCGGGAGGGCCACCGGGGAGCTGTTTTTT. It translates to CSASGRATGELFF.

The J gene is TRBJ1-5, the V gene TRBV6-2 or TRBV6-3; tentatively, D is TRBD1 (6 bases). V lost 7 bases, J lost 5 bases, and 18 bases lay in between. Germline V CDR1 and CDR2: MNHEY, SVGEGT. This CDR3 is 15 amino acids long. The CDR3 coding sequence is TGTGCCAGCAATTCCAGGGGCGCTCGAGATCAGCCCCAGCATTTT. Protein: CASNSRGARDQPQHF.

A few counts support this clonotype. V usage is TRBV20-1 and J usage is TRBJ2-7, with D maybe TRBD1 (7 bases). This CDR3 contains 11 residues. V was trimmed by 3 bases and J by 7 bases, leaving 10 bases between them. CDR1 and CDR2 from the germline V gene are DFQATT and SNEGSKA (reference sequence). CDR3 region: CSARTGREQYF. DNA of the CDR3: TGCAGTGCTAGGACAGGGAGGGAGCAGTACTTC.

This clonotype came up a few times. The chain combines TRBV7-3 with TRBJ2-3; the D gene is possibly TRBD1 (5 bases). Germline CDR1 is SGHTA and CDR2 is FQGTGA. This CDR3 is 14 amino acids long. The V end was cut by 5 bases, the J end by 2 bases, with 11 bases between. CDR3 residues: CASSITGFTDTQYF. For the CDR3, the DNA is TGTGCCAGCAGCATCACAGGTTTCACAGATACGCAGTATTTT.

The rearrangement links TRBV29-1 to TRBJ2-1; D is unresolved. The CDR3 runs to 14 residues. Per germline, CDR1 SQVTM and CDR2 ANQGSEA. V was pared by 1 base and J by 3 bases, with 10 bases between. CDR3 nucleotides: TGCAGCGTTGAAGCCCGGCGCCACTACAATGAGCAGTTCTTC. It yields the protein CSVEARRHYNEQFF.

This clonotype was observed a handful of times. The chain links TRBV9 to TRBJ1-5; 8 bases agree with TRBD1. The CDR3 length is 14 residues. Per the germline V gene, CDR1 is SGDLS and CDR2 is YYNGEE. V lost 0 bases and J lost 7; bases outside the gene matches: 3. The CDR3 DNA reads as TGTGCCAGCAGCGTAGCAGGGGGCGGACAGCCCCAGCATTTT. Translated: CASSVAGGGQPQHF.

The chain is built from TRBV24-1 and TRBJ2-3; TRBD1 aligns across 11 bases. Germline V gives CDR1 KGHDR, CDR2 SFDVKD. This CDR3 has 14 residues. Losses at the gene ends were 7 bases for V and 1 base for J; bases not matched to a gene: 0. This CDR3 reads CATRGQGGTDTQYF. The CDR3 DNA follows: TGTGCCACCAGGGGACAGGGGGGCACAGATACGCAGTATTTT.

The rearrangement links TRBV4-3 to TRBJ1-2; TRBD1 aligns across 9 bases. CDR3 length: 16 residues. Trimming at V came to 0 bases and at J to 6 bases, leaving 8 bases not matched to a gene. Per the germline V gene, CDR1 is LGHNA and CDR2 is YSLEER. CDR3 loop: CASSQEGGTGIDGYTF. The CDR3 bases are TGCGCCAGCAGCCAAGAAGGCGGGACAGGGATTGATGGCTACACCTTC.

The CDR3 DNA reads as TGCGCCAGCAGCTTGGAGGTTCGAGTTGGGGAGACCCAGTACTTC. Protein: CASSLEVRVGETQYF. V and J are TRBV5-1 and TRBJ2-5; D call uncertain. This CDR3 region has 15 residues. Deletions cut 0 bases from V and 5 bases from J, with 14 bases between. Germline CDR1 reads SGHRS; CDR2 reads YFSETQ.

A few counts support this clonotype. The chain recombines TRBV20-1 with TRBJ2-1; D is possibly TRBD2 (5 bases). Germline V gene lookup returns CDR1 DFQATT and CDR2 SNEGSKA (reference sequence). The CDR3 covers 14 residues. The DNA for the CDR3 is TGCAGCTGGATCGGGGTTAAATTAAGGAATGAGCAGTTCTTC. It codes for CSWIGVKLRNEQFF.

In this sample, this clonotype turned up a few times. The V and J genes are TRBV5-1 and TRBJ2-1; D uncertain. CDR1 and CDR2 from the germline V gene are SGHRS and YFSETQ. This CDR3 comprises 12 residues. Trimming took 2 bases from V and 9 from J, leaving 9 bases between them. CDR3 sequence (DNA): TGCGCCAGCAGCTTAATAAGTAGTGAGCAGTTCTTC. Protein sequence: CASSLISSEQFF.

The table lists this clonotype with a few counts. The rearrangement links TRBV27 to TRBJ2-2; a weak D match, TRBD1 (6 bases). V was cut by 8 bases and J by 2 bases, with 12 bases left in between. The CDR3 has 14 amino acids. The germline gives CDR1 MNHEY, CDR2 SMNVEV (reference sequence). The CDR3 sequence: CASWGTFNTGELFF. The DNA for the CDR3 is TGTGCCAGCTGGGGGACATTCAACACCGGGGAGCTGTTTTTT.